This T cell receptor beta chain came from a study of blood T cells in healthy people across ages. Findings and limits, study-wide: It was the long-lived donors that had more naive CD4+ cells and higher diversity than aged donors. Diversity figures based on one million T cells were deemed too low.

Then a second PCR, running about 6 to 11 cycles, was carried out with a sample-barcoded 5' primer and a J-beta primer mix. TCRdb itself ran the 5' RACE reads through MiXCR, one entry per CDR3 protein. The table lists 750,000 to 950,000 distinct CDR3 sequences, roughly 25% of them singletons. Of note for this clonotype: Its specificity is not known.

Per the germline V gene, CDR1 is DFQATT and CDR2 is SNEGSKA (reference sequence). The CDR3 consists of 17 residues. The trim removed 2 bases at V and 0 bases at J, leaving 6 bases unmatched. These data also featured in a second study, about T cells of mothers and their children.

The clonotype was recovered from a boy aged 10-17 years in good health. Input material: blood. V is TRBV20-1 and J is TRBJ1-6, with 8 positions matching TRBD1. DNA of the CDR3: TGCAGTGCTAGAAGACAGGGGCCAAGCTCCTATAATTCACCCCTCCACTTT. Protein: CSARRQGPSSYNSPLHF.